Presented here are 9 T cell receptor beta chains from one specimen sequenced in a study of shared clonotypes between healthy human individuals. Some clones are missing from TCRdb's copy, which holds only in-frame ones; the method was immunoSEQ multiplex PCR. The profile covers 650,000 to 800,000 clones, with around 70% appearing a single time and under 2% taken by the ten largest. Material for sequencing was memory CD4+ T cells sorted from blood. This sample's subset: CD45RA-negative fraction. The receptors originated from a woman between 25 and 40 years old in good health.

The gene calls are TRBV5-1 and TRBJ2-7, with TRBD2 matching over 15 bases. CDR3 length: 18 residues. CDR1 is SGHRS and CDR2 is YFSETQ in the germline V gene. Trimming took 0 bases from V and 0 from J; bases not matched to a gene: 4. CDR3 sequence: CASSLGTSGRASSYEQYF. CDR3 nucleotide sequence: TGCGCCAGCAGCTTGGGGACTAGCGGGAGGGCAAGCTCCTACGAGCAGTACTTC. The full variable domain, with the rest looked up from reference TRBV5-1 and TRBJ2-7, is KAGVTQTPRYLIKTRGQQVTLSCSPISGHRSVSWYQQTPGQGLQFLFEYFSETQRNKGNFPGRFSGRQFSNSRSEMNVSTLELGDSALYLCASSLGTSGRASSYEQYFGPGTRLTVT.

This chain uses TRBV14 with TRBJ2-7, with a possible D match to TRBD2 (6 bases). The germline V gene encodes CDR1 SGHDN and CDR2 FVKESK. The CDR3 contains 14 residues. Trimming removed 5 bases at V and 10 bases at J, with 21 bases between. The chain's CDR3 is CASSANGLALVQYF. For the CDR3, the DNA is TGTGCCAGCAGCGCCAACGGGCTAGCGCTCGTTCAGTACTTC.

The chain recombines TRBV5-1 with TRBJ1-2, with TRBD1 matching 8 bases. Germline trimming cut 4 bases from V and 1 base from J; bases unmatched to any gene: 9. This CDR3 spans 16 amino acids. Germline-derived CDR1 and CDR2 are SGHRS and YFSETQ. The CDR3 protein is CASSENPGGLNYGYTF. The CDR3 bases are TGCGCCAGCAGCGAGAATCCAGGGGGCCTTAACTATGGCTACACCTTC.

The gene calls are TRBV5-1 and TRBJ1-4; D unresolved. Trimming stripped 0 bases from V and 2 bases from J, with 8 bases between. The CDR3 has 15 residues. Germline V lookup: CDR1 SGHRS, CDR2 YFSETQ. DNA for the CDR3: TGCGCCAGCAGCTTGGCCGCGGGGACTAATGAAAAACTGTTTTTT. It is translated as CASSLAAGTNEKLFF.

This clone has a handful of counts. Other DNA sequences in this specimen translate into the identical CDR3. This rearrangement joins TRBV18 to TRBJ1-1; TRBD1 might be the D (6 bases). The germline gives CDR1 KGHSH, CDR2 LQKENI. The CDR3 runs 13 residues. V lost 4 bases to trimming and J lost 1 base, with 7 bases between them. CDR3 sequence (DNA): TGTGCCAGCTCACAGGGGGAGAACACTGAAGCTTTCTTT. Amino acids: CASSQGENTEAFF.

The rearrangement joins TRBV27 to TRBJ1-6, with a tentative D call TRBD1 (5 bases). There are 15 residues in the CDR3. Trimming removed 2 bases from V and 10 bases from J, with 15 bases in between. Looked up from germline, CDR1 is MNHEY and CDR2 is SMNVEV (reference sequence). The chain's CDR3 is CASSLGRVGRSPLHF. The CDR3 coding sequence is TGTGCCAGCAGTTTAGGCAGGGTGGGACGGTCACCCCTCCACTTT.

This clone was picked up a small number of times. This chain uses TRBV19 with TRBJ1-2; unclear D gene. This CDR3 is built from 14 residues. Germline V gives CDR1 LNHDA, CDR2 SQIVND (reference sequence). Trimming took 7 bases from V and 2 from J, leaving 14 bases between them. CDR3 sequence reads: CASIGGRVNYGYTF. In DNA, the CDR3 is TGTGCCAGTATCGGTGGAAGGGTCAACTATGGCTACACCTTC.

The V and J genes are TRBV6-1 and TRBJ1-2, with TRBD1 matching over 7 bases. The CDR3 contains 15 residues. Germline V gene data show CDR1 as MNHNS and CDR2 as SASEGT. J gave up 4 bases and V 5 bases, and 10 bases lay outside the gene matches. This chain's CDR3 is CASSSGGSLSYGYTF. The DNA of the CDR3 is TGTGCCAGCAGTTCAGGGGGATCCTTAAGCTATGGCTACACCTTC.

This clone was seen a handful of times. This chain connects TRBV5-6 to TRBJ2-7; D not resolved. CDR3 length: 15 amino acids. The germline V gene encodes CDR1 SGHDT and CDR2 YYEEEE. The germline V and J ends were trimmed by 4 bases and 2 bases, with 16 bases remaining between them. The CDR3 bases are TGTGCCAGCAGCCTTCGGAGCCCATGGGCCTACGAGCAGTACTTC. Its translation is CASSLRSPWAYEQYF.